The 19 T cell receptor beta chains in this list originate from one sample, sequenced in a study of PD-1 blockade in classical Hodgkin lymphoma. The time point here: newly diagnosed, previously untreated cHL patient sample. From thawed PBMCs, CD4+ T cells were purified using magnetic negative selection. The protocol was immunoSEQ multiplex PCR, while the TCRdb copy is restricted to in-frame clones and leaves out a portion. The table lists some 23,000 clones, 91% of them singletons. Sequencing input: CD4+ T cells from blood. These receptors were collected from a human donor with classical Hodgkin lymphoma.

This sequence joins TRBV7-9 and TRBJ1-1; a weak D match, TRBD1 (5 bases). Germline loops: CDR1 SEHNR, CDR2 FQNEAQ (reference sequence). The V gene lost 3 bases and the J gene lost 1 base, with 9 bases spanning the gap. This CDR3 spans 14 amino acids. DNA for the CDR3: TGTGCCAGCAGCTTCGGCAGGGCGAACACTGAAGCTTTCTTT. This codes for CASSFGRANTEAFF.

This clone was counted once. The rearrangement joins TRBV6-1 to TRBJ2-7, with 8 bases matching TRBD2. This CDR3 contains 14 residues. Germline V gene data show CDR1 as MNHNS and CDR2 as SASEGT. V lost 6 bases, J lost 3 bases, and 7 bases stayed unmatched. CDR3 DNA sequence: TGTGCCAGCAGGGAAAGCGGGGGTCTCTACGAGCAGTACTTC. Translation: CASRESGGLYEQYF.

V is TRBV5-1 and J is TRBJ1-6; perhaps TRBD1 as D (6 bases). Looked up from germline, CDR1 is SGHRS and CDR2 is YFSETQ. V was cut by 3 bases and J by 9 bases, with 13 bases left in between. This CDR3 is 14 amino acids long. The CDR3 loop is CASSSEGGPSPLHF. DNA of the CDR3: TGCGCCAGCAGCTCCGAAGGGGGGCCTTCACCCCTCCACTTT. The full variable domain, with the rest looked up from reference TRBV5-1 and TRBJ1-6, is KAGVTQTPRYLIKTRGQQVTLSCSPISGHRSVSWYQQTPGQGLQFLFEYFSETQRNKGNFPGRFSGRQFSNSRSEMNVSTLELGDSALYLCASSSEGGPSPLHFGNGTRLTVT.

This clone occurred once. V gene TRBV28 combines with J gene TRBJ2-3; unclear D gene. The germline V and J ends were trimmed by 10 bases and 4 bases, with 12 bases remaining between them. CDR1 and CDR2 from the germline V gene are MDHEN and SYDVKM. CDR3 size: 12 residues. CDR3 sequence: CAIKSSADTQYF. CDR3 coding DNA: TGTGCCATCAAGTCCTCGGCAGATACGCAGTATTTT.

The chain is built from TRBV9 and TRBJ2-2; 7 bases fit TRBD1. Germline CDR1 is SGDLS and CDR2 is YYNGEE. The CDR3 has 17 residues. V was pared by 3 bases and J by 1 base, with 9 bases of the junction left unmatched. The CDR3 sequence: CASSAAQGRLNTGELFF. In nucleotides, the CDR3 is TGTGCCAGCAGCGCGGCACAGGGGAGATTGAACACCGGGGAGCTGTTTTTT. Based on the CDR3 plus reference TRBV9 and TRBJ2-2, the full variable domain is DSGVTQTPKHLITATGQRVTLRCSPRSGDLSVYWYQQSLDQGLQFLIQYYNGEERAKGNILERFSAQQFPDLHSELNLSSLELGDSALYFCASSAAQGRLNTGELFFGEGSRLTVL.

The rearrangement uses TRBV21-1 and TRBJ2-7; the tabulated D call, TRBD2, remains unverified against the DNA. TRBV21-1 is a known pseudogene. This CDR3 spans 16 amino acids. The CDR3 loop is CASSKLERSNSYEQYF. The CDR3, as DNA: TGTGCCAGCAGCAAACTTGAGCGGTCCAACTCCTACGAGCAGTACTTC.

The chain employs TRBV30 and TRBJ2-2; TRBD2 agrees at 8 bases. The V gene's germline CDR1 is GTSNPN and CDR2 SVGIG (reference sequence). V dropped 3 bases and J dropped 5; count of bases not matched to a gene: 5. The CDR3 consists of 14 residues. The CDR3 nucleotides read TGTGCCTGGAGAATTGCTAGCGGGACCGGGGAGCTGTTTTTT. This translates into CAWRIASGTGELFF.

V and J are TRBV5-4 and TRBJ2-1, with D tentatively TRBD2 (7 bases). CDR1 is SGHNT, CDR2 YYREEE, per germline (reference sequence). V was cut by 0 bases and J by 4 bases, with 14 bases left in between. This CDR3 is 16 amino acids long. CDR3 in amino acids: CASSLAGRGQYNEQFF. DNA for the CDR3: TGTGCCAGCAGCTTGGCCGGGCGGGGGCAATACAATGAGCAGTTCTTC.

V is TRBV15 and J is TRBJ2-3; 11 nucleotides line up with TRBD2. J lost 0 bases, V lost 0 bases, and 8 bases had no gene match. Germline V gene lookup returns CDR1 LNHNV and CDR2 YYDKDF (reference sequence). The CDR3 is made up of 19 amino acids. DNA of the CDR3: TGTGCCACCAGCAGAGACGTTAGCGGGGGGGCCATTAGCACAGATACGCAGTATTTT. Residues: CATSRDVSGGAISTDTQYF.

This clone was seen just once. V is TRBV7-9 and J is TRBJ1-2; TRBD1 matches at 7 bases. V gave up 5 bases and J gave up 8 bases; unmatched junction bases: 8. Germline V CDR1 and CDR2: SEHNR, FQNEAQ (reference sequence). The CDR3 is 13 amino acids. CDR3 region: CASSGDRETGYTF. The DNA of the CDR3 is TGTGCCAGCAGCGGAGACAGGGAAACAGGCTACACCTTC.

The chain employs TRBV2 and TRBJ1-1; 8 nucleotides line up with TRBD1. The CDR3 is made up of 14 amino acids. In germline, CDR1 is SNHLY, CDR2 FYNNEI. J gave up 6 bases and V 11 bases, and 14 bases lay outside the gene matches. The CDR3 here is CASSPRQGRPEAFF. DNA of the CDR3: TGTGCCTCCTCCCCCAGACAGGGGAGGCCTGAAGCTTTCTTT.

The chain joins TRBV6-1 to TRBJ1-4, with 9 bases aligning to TRBD1. Looked up from germline, CDR1 is MNHNS and CDR2 is SASEGT. The CDR3 contains 15 residues. V was pared by 8 bases and J by 7 bases, with 11 bases of the junction left unmatched. CDR3 in DNA: TGTGCCAGCCGAGAATACAGGGGGCGCGTTGAAAAACTGTTTTTT. As protein: CASREYRGRVEKLFF.

This clone was found a few times. The rearrangement joins TRBV2 to TRBJ1-2, with a possible D match to TRBD1 (5 bases). This CDR3 contains 14 residues. V was cut by 5 bases and J by 0 bases, with 10 bases left in between. CDR1 is SNHLY and CDR2 is FYNNEI in the germline V gene. CDR3 region: CASSPGRANYGYTF. The DNA of the CDR3 is TGTGCCAGCAGTCCGGGGCGTGCTAACTATGGCTACACCTTC. Complete variable domain (other parts from reference TRBV2 and TRBJ1-2): EPEVTQTPSHQVTQMGQEVILRCVPISNHLYFYWYRQILGQKVEFLVSFYNNEISEKSEIFDDQFSVERPDGSNFTLKIRSTKLEDSAMYFCASSPGRANYGYTFGSGTRLTVV.

This rearrangement joins TRBV14 to TRBJ2-3, with unresolved D. Germline values: CDR1 SGHDN, CDR2 FVKESK. The V gene lost 4 bases and the J gene lost 6 bases, with 11 bases spanning the gap. This CDR3 spans 13 amino acids. In DNA, the CDR3 is TGTGCCAGCAGCCCGTCCCCAGCGGATACGCAGTATTTT. This translates into CASSPSPADTQYF.

V and J are TRBV5-1 and TRBJ2-5; 8 nucleotides line up with TRBD2. The CDR3 is 16 amino acids. Trimming took 0 bases from V and 2 from J; bases not matched to a gene: 6. Per the germline V gene, CDR1 is SGHRS and CDR2 is YFSETQ. The CDR3 loop reads CASSLAGGGGQETQYF. The CDR3 DNA reads TGCGCCAGCAGCTTGGCGGGAGGGGGGGGACAAGAGACCCAGTACTTC.

The chain uses TRBV5-5 and TRBJ1-6; TRBD1 aligns across 9 bases. J lost 4 bases, V lost 2 bases, and 1 base had no gene match. This CDR3 is 15 amino acids long. CDR1 is SGHKS, CDR2 YYEKEE, per germline (reference sequence). As DNA, the CDR3 is TGTGCCAGCAGCTTACAGGGGGCTTATAATTCACCCCTCCACTTT. Its translation: CASSLQGAYNSPLHF.

This chain links TRBV7-2 with TRBJ2-1; TRBD1 is a possible D gene (6 bases). Trimming took 2 bases from V and 2 from J, leaving 16 bases between them. Germline CDR1 reads SGHTA; CDR2 reads FQGNSA. CDR3 length: 17 amino acids. This chain's CDR3 is CASSLFLGQRPYNEQFF. The DNA for the CDR3 is TGTGCCAGCAGCTTATTTCTCGGACAGCGACCCTACAATGAGCAGTTCTTC.

The chain combines TRBV5-1 with TRBJ2-5, with 9 bases identical to TRBD1. Germline V gene sequence: CDR1 SGHRS, CDR2 YFSETQ. Trimming removed 3 bases from V and 5 bases from J; junction bases left unmatched: 11. The length of the CDR3 is 16 residues. The CDR3 here is CASSSPSGQGWETQYF. The CDR3, as DNA: TGCGCCAGCAGCTCCCCCTCTGGACAGGGGTGGGAGACCCAGTACTTC.

V gene TRBV6-5 combines with J gene TRBJ1-6; D remains ambiguous. Per the germline V gene, CDR1 is MNHEY and CDR2 is SVGAGI. The CDR3 extends over 15 amino acids. V was trimmed by 2 bases and J by 6 bases, leaving 11 bases between them. CDR3 amino acids: CASSYLEAGNSPLHF. The CDR3 coding sequence is TGTGCCAGCAGTTACCTTGAGGCGGGTAATTCACCCCTCCACTTT.